The rows below give T cell receptor beta chains drawn from one sample of a study of cytomegalovirus exposure and HLA in healthy donors. The data were produced by immunoSEQ multiplex PCR, yet TCRdb's version contains in-frame clones alone and is incomplete. The data contain some 150,000 clones, less than 80% of them singletons. The sequencing sample was made of PBMCs. The receptors come from a female donor in good health and CMV-seronegative. The CDR3 runs from the conserved cysteine through the conserved F or W. A D gene is named only where the DNA matches it firmly. Clone size is stated in some rows and not others, as once, few, many or a class when expanded.

size	V	D	J	CDR3	DNA
-	TRBV23-1	TRBD1	TRBJ2-1	CASSQLPGGIYNEQFF	TGCGCCAGCAGTCAATTACCAGGGGGCATATACAATGAGCAGTTCTTC
-	TRBV13	-	TRBJ2-6	CASSLATGTGANGLTF	TGTGCCAGCAGCTTAGCGACAGGGACTGGGGCCAACGGCCTGACTTTC
-	TRBV5-1	-	TRBJ2-2	CASIPGGSNTGELFF	TGCGCCAGCATTCCGGGGGGCTCCAACACCGGGGAGCTGTTTTTT
-	TRBV10-1	TRBD2	TRBJ2-2	CASSELGLAGGNTGELFF	TGCGCCAGCAGTGAGTTGGGACTAGCGGGAGGGAACACCGGGGAGCTGTTTTTT
few	TRBV9	TRBD2	TRBJ2-5	CASSVGGTSGTETQYF	TGTGCCAGCAGCGTAGGGGGGACTAGCGGGACGGAGACCCAGTACTTC
-	TRBV2	-	TRBJ2-3	CASDKGPTDTQYF	TGTGCCAGCGATAAGGGGCCCACAGATACGCAGTATTTT
once	TRBV6-6	-	TRBJ1-2	CASSPTAGGYTF	TGTGCCAGCAGCCCAACAGCTGGAGGCTACACCTTC
-	TRBV6-1	TRBD1	TRBJ2-3	CASSQGVGTDTQYF	TGTGCCAGCAGTCAGGGGGTGGGCACAGATACGCAGTATTTT
-	TRBV7-2	TRBD2	TRBJ2-1	CASSLAGGGSYNEQFF	TGTGCCAGCAGCTTAGCGGGCGGGGGCTCCTACAATGAGCAGTTCTTC
-	TRBV11-3	-	TRBJ2-5	CASSAGSVETQYF	TGTGCCAGCAGCGCCGGGTCTGTGGAGACCCAGTACTTC
-	TRBV12-5	TRBD2	TRBJ2-5	CASGYRGGGQETQYF	TGTGCTAGTGGTTACCGGGGCGGGGGTCAAGAGACCCAGTACTTC
once	TRBV18	TRBD1	TRBJ2-7	CASSPRQGIVEQYF	TGTGCCAGCTCACCTAGACAGGGGATAGTCGAGCAGTACTTC
-	TRBV7-9	TRBD1	TRBJ1-2	CASSHGQGGGYTF	TGTGCCAGCAGCCATGGACAGGGGGGAGGCTACACCTTC
-	TRBV7-3	-	TRBJ2-1	CASSSGGPNEQFF	TGTGCCAGCAGCTCCGGGGGACCCAATGAGCAGTTCTTC
once	TRBV2	-	TRBJ1-5	CASSANQPQHF	TGTGCCAGCAGTGCTAATCAGCCCCAGCATTTT
once	TRBV30	-	TRBJ2-7	CAAVADSSTEQYF	TGTGCCGCCGTAGCAGACTCTTCTACCGAGCAGTACTTC
few	TRBV6-1	TRBD1	TRBJ1-6	CASSGPGQTRALLNSPLHF	TGTGCCAGCAGTGGACCGGGACAGACGAGAGCCTTACTAAATTCACCCCTCCACTTT
-	TRBV7-9	-	TRBJ2-2	CASSFKVTSNTGELFF	TGTGCCAGCAGCTTCAAAGTGACTTCCAACACCGGGGAGCTGTTTTTT
-	TRBV18	-	TRBJ1-2	CASSPVGVSYGYTF	TGTGCCAGCTCACCCGTAGGGGTTAGCTATGGCTACACCTTC
-	TRBV19	-	TRBJ1-1	CASSRQMNTEAFF	TGTGCCAGTTCCCGACAGATGAACACTGAAGCTTTCTTT
few	TRBV30	-	TRBJ2-7	CAWSTSQGWFMYF	TGTGCCTGGAGTACATCACAGGGTTGGTTTATGTACTTC
-	TRBV10-3	TRBD2	TRBJ2-3	CAIKLAGQDTQYF	TGTGCCATCAAGCTAGCGGGGCAGGATACGCAGTATTTT
-	TRBV30	-	TRBJ1-2	CAWSVITGGGYTF	TGTGCCTGGAGTGTAATTACAGGAGGGGGCTACACCTTC
-	TRBV7-8	-	TRBJ2-2	CASSLMVNTGELFF	TGTGCCAGCAGCCTAATGGTGAACACCGGGGAGCTGTTTTTT
-	TRBV18	TRBD1	TRBJ2-7	CASSPTGGYEQYF	TGTGCCAGCTCACCGACAGGGGGCTACGAGCAGTACTTC
-	TRBV6-5	-	TRBJ2-6	CASSYQGSGANVLTF	TGTGCCAGCAGTTATCAGGGTTCAGGGGCCAACGTCCTGACTTTC
-	TRBV4-1	TRBD1	TRBJ1-4	CASSQGTGEKLFF	TGCGCCAGCAGCCAAGGGACAGGGGAAAAACTGTTTTTT
few	TRBV28	TRBD1	TRBJ1-5	CASSPGGSNQPQHF	TGTGCCAGCAGCCCAGGGGGTAGCAATCAGCCCCAGCATTTT
-	TRBV9	-	TRBJ2-1	CASSVQGNEQFF	TGTGCCAGCAGCGTACAGGGCAATGAGCAGTTCTTC
-	TRBV19	TRBD1	TRBJ1-1	CASRTQGLVEAFF	TGTGCCAGTAGGACACAGGGGCTTGTAGAAGCTTTCTTT
-	TRBV2	TRBD2	TRBJ2-2	CASSRRLGEGGELFF	TGTGCCAGCAGCAGAAGGTTGGGGGAGGGCGGGGAGCTGTTTTTT
-	TRBV7-8	TRBD2	TRBJ2-7	CASSPKAGRAYEQYF	TGTGCCAGCAGCCCTAAGGCCGGGAGGGCCTACGAGCAGTACTTC
few	TRBV5-4	-	TRBJ1-2	CASSQDSNYGYTF	TGTGCCAGCTCCCAGGATTCTAACTATGGCTACACCTTC
-	TRBV30	-	TRBJ2-3	CAGNRGGFTDTQYF	TGTGCTGGGAATCGCGGGGGCTTCACAGATACGCAGTATTTT
-	TRBV28	TRBD1	TRBJ1-1	CASSLRTGRSEAFF	TGTGCCAGCAGCCTCAGGACAGGGAGGTCTGAAGCTTTCTTT
-	TRBV7-2	-	TRBJ2-7	CASSPPLLRYEQYF	TGTGCCAGCAGCCCCCCGCTACTCCGGTACGAGCAGTACTTC
-	TRBV5-4	TRBD2	TRBJ2-3	CASSLGTSGADTQYF	TGTGCCAGCAGCTTGGGGACTAGCGGCGCAGATACGCAGTATTTT
-	TRBV11-3	-	TRBJ1-2	CASSGDRGFGYTF	TGTGCCAGCAGCGGAGACCGGGGTTTTGGCTACACCTTC
-	TRBV15	-	TRBJ2-7	CATSRDLGEDEQYF	TGTGCCACCAGCAGAGATTTGGGAGAGGACGAGCAGTACTTC
-	TRBV21-1	-	TRBJ1-5	CASTLEAGAGQPQHF	TGTGCCAGCACCCTCGAGGCGGGGGCTGGTCAGCCCCAGCATTTT
-	TRBV10-3	-	TRBJ2-5	CAISERGALETQYF	TGTGCCATCAGTGAGCGGGGGGCCTTGGAGACCCAGTACTTC
once	TRBV27	TRBD1	TRBJ2-3	CASSLFLGDRVTDTQYF	TGTGCCAGCAGTTTATTTTTGGGGGACAGGGTCACAGATACGCAGTATTTT
-	TRBV7-6	-	TRBJ2-1	CASSPSHDSYNEQFF	TGTGCCAGCAGCCCGAGCCACGACTCCTACAATGAGCAGTTCTTC
-	TRBV6-5	-	TRBJ2-5	CASSYSGLKYF	TGTGCCAGCAGTTACTCCGGACTAAAGTACTTC
-	TRBV7-2	-	TRBJ2-7	CASSLSPYEQYF	TGTGCCAGCAGCCTCTCTCCCTACGAGCAGTACTTC
-	TRBV7-9	-	TRBJ2-2	CASSLAGGLNLRTGELFF	TGTGCCAGCAGCTTAGCTGGAGGGTTAAATTTGCGCACCGGGGAGCTGTTTTTT
-	TRBV6-5	-	TRBJ1-5	CASSAPGNQPQHF	TGTGCCAGCAGTGCACCGGGGAATCAGCCCCAGCATTTT
-	TRBV6-1	TRBD1	TRBJ1-5	CASREQGSGNQPQHF	TGTGCCAGCAGGGAACAGGGGTCCGGCAATCAGCCCCAGCATTTT
-	TRBV28	-	TRBJ2-3	CASSLISRGLRTDTQYF	TGTGCCAGCAGTTTAATCTCACGGGGGTTGCGCACAGATACGCAGTATTTT
-	TRBV27	-	TRBJ2-7	CASRPHTGPYEQYF	TGTGCCAGCCGACCTCACACAGGGCCCTACGAGCAGTACTTC
-	TRBV21-1	-	TRBJ2-6	CASSTWDIPVPGANVLTF	TGTGCCAGCAGCACGTGGGACATTCCCGTACCTGGGGCCAACGTCCTGACTTTC
-	TRBV9	-	TRBJ2-6	CASSVTGANVLTF	TGTGCCAGCAGCGTTACTGGGGCCAACGTCCTGACTTTC
-	TRBV5-1	-	TRBJ2-1	CASSSGTDVGDEQFF	TGCGCCAGCAGCTCGGGGACTGACGTCGGCGATGAGCAGTTCTTC
-	TRBV7-9	-	TRBJ1-1	CASSLVIGGGTTEAFF	TGTGCCAGCAGCTTAGTTATTGGGGGAGGAACCACTGAAGCTTTCTTT
few	TRBV4-1	-	TRBJ1-1	CASSQEVGRVGSTEAFF	TGCGCCAGCAGCCAAGAGGTAGGCAGGGTCGGGTCCACTGAAGCTTTCTTT
-	TRBV6-5	TRBD1	TRBJ1-1	CASSFGTGEAFF	TGTGCCAGCAGCTTTGGGACAGGTGAAGCTTTCTTT
-	TRBV6-5	-	TRBJ1-6	CASSFFDSVNSPLHF	TGTGCCAGCAGTTTTTTCGACAGCGTAAATTCACCCCTCCACTTT